The 3 T cell receptor beta chains presented below share a single source sample, sequenced in a study of CD8 T cells in ankylosing spondylitis. Their recognized antigens are unknown. Study-wide results and caveats: It appeared that ankylosing spondylitis blood was characterized by a TCR beta motif of under ten highly homologous variants.

TCRdb ran MiXCR on the 5' RACE reads and lists one entry per CDR3 protein. Of around 540,000 distinct CDR3 sequences in the sample, over 9.5% are singletons; the top ten hold approximately 6.3%. The sequenced sample consisted of blood, either unsorted or a sorted T cell fraction (not recorded which). These TCRs come from a male donor with ankylosing spondylitis.

The CDR3: CASSENRGPDTQYF. CDR3 nucleotides: TGTGCCAGCAGTGAAAACAGGGGGCCTGATACGCAGTATTTT. V is TRBV6-1 and J is TRBJ2-3, with 9 bases matching TRBD1. Germline assignment: CDR1 MNHNS and CDR2 SASEGT. The CDR3 runs to 14 residues. J was trimmed by 6 bases and V by 2 bases; bases with no gene match: 3.

In this sample, this clonotype turned up a few times. This chain uses TRBV20-1 with TRBJ1-1; 7 bases agree with TRBD1. The CDR3 runs to 16 residues. The J segment lost 4 bases and the V segment lost 3 bases, leaving 14 bases of the junction unmatched. Germline CDR1 DFQATT, CDR2 SNEGSKA (reference sequence). The CDR3: CSASGQVLTLGTEAFF. The CDR3 DNA follows: TGCAGTGCTAGCGGACAGGTTCTAACCTTGGGCACTGAAGCTTTCTTT.

The V gene is TRBV2, the J gene TRBJ2-5, with D maybe TRBD2 (6 bases). Germline V lookup: CDR1 SNHLY, CDR2 FYNNEI. The CDR3 has 15 residues. V was clipped by 5 bases and J by 1 base, with 14 bases between them. As DNA, the CDR3 is TGTGCCAGCAGTATTGACTTAGCGGCCCAAGAGACCCAGTACTTC. Protein: CASSIDLAAQETQYF.